Following are 30 T cell receptor beta chains from one sample sequenced in a study of T-cell memory formation after mild COVID-19. One entry per CDR3 protein results from TCRdb running MiXCR on the 5' RACE reads. This table holds roughly 190,000 distinct CDR3 sequences, approximately 20% found once. Sequenced: PBMCs or a T cell subset sorted from them (not recorded which). All receptors come from an adult woman who had mild COVID-19 (a few samples of this study predate the infection). Cell type and time point are not known.

This clonotype was recorded a few times. The chain recombines TRBV20-1 with TRBJ2-3; D is undetermined. The CDR3 sequence is 11 residues long. Germline V gene sequence: CDR1 DFQATT, CDR2 SNEGSKA (reference sequence). Trimming pared 6 bases from V and 9 bases from J, leaving 13 bases between. CDR3 residues: CSAFLGLTQYF. CDR3 in DNA: TGCAGTGCCTTTCTCGGGTTAACGCAGTATTTT.

This clonotype appeared once. V usage is TRBV5-4 and J usage is TRBJ1-1, with no clear D. The CDR3 totals 12 residues. Trimming cost V 3 bases and J 10 bases, with 13 bases left between them. Germline CDR1 is SGHNT and CDR2 is YYREEE (reference sequence). The CDR3 sequence: CASSSPAAGAFF. In nucleotides, the CDR3 is TGTGCCAGCAGCTCACCTGCTGCTGGAGCTTTCTTT.

This chain connects TRBV5-6 to TRBJ1-1, with TRBD1 matching over 9 bases. V lost 0 bases and J lost 5; bases outside the gene matches: 14. Germline assignment: CDR1 SGHDT and CDR2 YYEEEE. This CDR3 has 18 amino acids. CDR3 sequence reads: CASSLGPPNRGPLTEAFF. The CDR3 nucleotides read TGTGCCAGCAGCTTGGGCCCACCTAACAGGGGGCCGTTGACTGAAGCTTTCTTT.

This clonotype has only a few counts. The chain couples TRBV10-3 to TRBJ2-7, with 7 bases identical to TRBD1. Germline-derived CDR1 and CDR2 are ENHRY and SYGVKD. CDR3 size: 11 residues. The V gene end was trimmed by 10 bases and the J gene end by 6 bases; junction bases not matched to a gene: 6. CDR3 sequence: CATSTGLEQYF. In DNA form, the CDR3 reads TGTGCCACCTCGACAGGGCTCGAGCAGTACTTC.

This chain joins TRBV6-4 and TRBJ1-6; 7 positions match TRBD1. From germline, CDR1 is MRHNA and CDR2 SNTAGT. Trimming took 5 bases from V and 4 from J; bases not matched to a gene: 5. This CDR3 comprises 15 residues. The CDR3 spells CASSTRGGYNSPLHF. As DNA, the CDR3 is TGTGCCAGCAGTACCAGGGGGGGTTATAATTCACCCCTCCACTTT.

This clonotype was detected many times. The V and J genes are TRBV4-2 and TRBJ2-2; no firm D call. V was clipped by 0 bases and J by 7 bases, with 15 bases between them. The germline V gene has CDR1 LGHNA and CDR2 YNFKEQ. CDR3 length: 16 amino acids. The CDR3 here is CASSQEFPPYDGELFF. In DNA, the CDR3 is TGTGCCAGCAGCCAAGAATTCCCCCCATATGACGGGGAGCTGTTTTTT.

This clonotype has more than one count but fewer than ten. CDR3 coding DNA: TGCGCCAGCAGCTTGTCTTCTGTCCGACAGGCTGGTGGCTACACCTTC. It specifies CASSLSSVRQAGGYTF. The rearrangement joins TRBV5-1 to TRBJ1-2; D perhaps matches TRBD1 (6 bases). The V gene lost 1 base and the J gene lost 7 bases, with 20 bases spanning the gap. The germline V gene has CDR1 SGHRS and CDR2 YFSETQ. CDR3 size: 16 residues.

This clonotype was detected many times. The chain's CDR3 is CASSLLQGAAFF. CDR3 DNA sequence: TGTGCCAGCAGTTTGCTTCAGGGCGCAGCTTTCTTT. V and J are TRBV12-3 or TRBV12-4 and TRBJ1-1; a weak D match, TRBD1 (5 bases). With 3 bases removed from V and 10 bases from J, the gap between germline ends came to 12 bases. This CDR3 comprises 12 residues.

This clonotype was recorded many times. The CDR3 spells CASSQDLLAGARPEQYF. The DNA of the CDR3 is TGTGCCAGCAGCCAAGACCTGCTGGCGGGAGCTAGGCCCGAGCAGTACTTC. The V call is TRBV14, the J call TRBJ2-7; 7 bases are shared with TRBD2. This CDR3 is 17 amino acids long. The germline V gene encodes CDR1 SGHDN and CDR2 FVKESK. V gave up 0 bases and J gave up 6 bases; unmatched junction bases: 14.

In this sample, this clonotype turned up many times. The chain is built from TRBV11-2 and TRBJ2-1, with unresolved D. This CDR3 is built from 18 residues. The germline V gene encodes CDR1 SGHAT and CDR2 FQNNGV. Trimming took 5 bases from V and 0 from J, leaving 20 bases between them. The CDR3 protein is CASSRGTLWSSSYNEQFF. The DNA of the CDR3 is TGTGCCAGCAGCCGAGGAACCCTGTGGTCCAGCTCCTACAATGAGCAGTTCTTC.

The V call is TRBV12-3 or TRBV12-4, the J call TRBJ1-3; tentatively, D is TRBD1 (5 bases). Trimming cost V 7 bases and J 0 bases, with 10 bases left between them. This CDR3 is 14 amino acids long. DNA of the CDR3: TGTGCCAGCACCACGGACATCTCTGGAAACACCATATATTTT. This gives the protein CASTTDISGNTIYF.

The CDR3 bases are TGTGCCAGCTCACTACCACAGGGGGGGAATGGCTACACCTTC. Translating gives CASSLPQGGNGYTF. This chain links TRBV18 with TRBJ1-2, with 8 bases identical to TRBD1. Germline CDR1 and CDR2: KGHSH and LQKENI. V shed 4 bases and J 6 bases; nucleotides not matched to a gene: 7. There are 14 residues in the CDR3.

The chain couples TRBV7-9 to TRBJ2-1; D not resolved. From germline, CDR1 is SEHNR and CDR2 FQNEAQ (reference sequence). The CDR3 totals 11 residues. V was trimmed by 11 bases and J by 4 bases, leaving 9 bases between them. CDR3 amino acids: CALGVYNEQFF. CDR3 sequence (DNA): TGTGCCCTTGGAGTTTACAATGAGCAGTTCTTC.

The chain uses TRBV6-5 and TRBJ2-7; D could derive from TRBD1 or TRBD2 (6 bases each). CDR3 length: 13 residues. Germline CDR1 MNHEY, CDR2 SVGAGI. Trimming took 6 bases from V and 2 from J, leaving 11 bases between them. CDR3 in amino acids: CASSKGEAYEQYF. The CDR3, as DNA: TGTGCCAGCAGCAAGGGGGAGGCCTACGAGCAGTACTTC.

This clonotype was counted a few times. The chain links TRBV5-6 to TRBJ1-2, with D possibly matching TRBD1 (6 bases). Germline CDR1 reads SGHDT; CDR2 reads YYEEEE. The CDR3 length is 15 residues. V was trimmed by 4 bases and J by 2 bases, leaving 15 bases between them. In DNA form, the CDR3 reads TGTGCCAGCAGCCCCCTGACAGGAAGCAACTATGGCTACACCTTC. Encoded protein: CASSPLTGSNYGYTF.

There are a few counts of this clonotype. This rearrangement joins TRBV7-2 to TRBJ2-7; 7 bases align to TRBD2. Looked up from germline, CDR1 is SGHTA and CDR2 is FQGNSA. V lost 3 bases to trimming and J lost 2 bases; unmatched junction nucleotides: 4. The CDR3 totals 14 residues. CDR3 region: CASSFASGPYEQYF. The CDR3, as DNA: TGTGCCAGCAGCTTTGCTAGCGGCCCCTACGAGCAGTACTTC.

CDR3 bases: TGTGCCAGCAGCCCCAGCGGGGGGGACACCGGGGAGCTGTTTTTT. It yields the protein CASSPSGGDTGELFF. The chain joins TRBV9 to TRBJ2-2; 10 bases match TRBD2. Germline assignment: CDR1 SGDLS and CDR2 YYNGEE. The length of the CDR3 is 15 residues. With V trimmed by 4 bases and J by 3 bases, 3 bases remained unmatched.

This clonotype turned up a few times. V is TRBV24-1 and J is TRBJ2-1, with 9 bases aligning to TRBD2. This CDR3 has 16 residues. The V gene end was trimmed by 5 bases and the J gene end by 5 bases; junction bases not matched to a gene: 9. Germline V gives CDR1 KGHDR, CDR2 SFDVKD. The CDR3 coding sequence is TGTGCCACCAGTGCCGCCGATAGCGGGGGCGACAATGAGCAGTTCTTC. Its translation: CATSAADSGGDNEQFF.

This clonotype was observed a few times. This sequence joins TRBV5-1 and TRBJ1-1; 7 bases match TRBD1. V gave up 5 bases and J gave up 3 bases; unmatched junction bases: 10. The CDR3 totals 15 residues. Germline V gene data show CDR1 as SGHRS and CDR2 as YFSETQ. The CDR3 loop is CASRVGDRVDTEAFF. CDR3 sequence (DNA): TGCGCCAGCAGGGTCGGTGACAGGGTGGACACTGAAGCTTTCTTT.

This clonotype occurred a few times. The chain employs TRBV7-4 and TRBJ2-7; TRBD2 is a possible D gene (5 bases). V gave up 1 base and J gave up 0 bases, with 7 bases separating them. Germline assignment: CDR1 SGHVT and CDR2 SQSDAQ. This CDR3 has 14 amino acids. CDR3 sequence (DNA): TGTGCCAGCAGCTTAGGAGGGTTCTCCTACGAGCAGTACTTC. This sequence encodes CASSLGGFSYEQYF. Full variable domain (remainder filled in from reference TRBV7-4 and TRBJ2-7): GAGVSQSPRYKVAKRGRDVALRCDSISGHVTLYWYRQTLGQGSEVLTYSQSDAQRDKSGRPSGRFSAERPERSVSTLKIQRTEQGDSAVYLCASSLGGFSYEQYFGPGTRLTVT.

The chain carries TRBV3-1 and TRBJ2-2; D tentatively reads TRBD1 or TRBD2 (5 bases each). The V end lost 9 bases, the J end lost 5 bases, and 16 bases lay between the germline ends. The CDR3 has 14 amino acids. Germline V gene data show CDR1 as LGHDT and CDR2 as YNNKEL (reference sequence). This chain's CDR3 is CASRRGSSTGELFF. The CDR3 nucleotides are TGTGCCAGTCGCCGGGGCAGTAGTACCGGGGAGCTGTTTTTT.

This chain connects TRBV6-2 or TRBV6-3 to TRBJ2-7; D possibly uses TRBD1 or TRBD2 (5 bases each). Trimming left V 6 bases short and J 12 bases short, with 18 bases between. The CDR3 contains 12 residues. CDR1 is MNHEY and CDR2 is SVGEGT in the germline V gene. For the CDR3, the DNA is TGTGCCAGCAGACGACTCCCGGGACCGCCGTACTTC. It codes for CASRRLPGPPYF.

Only a few counts were recorded for this clonotype. The chain carries TRBV12-3 or TRBV12-4 and TRBJ1-2, with TRBD1 as a possible D gene (6 bases). V lost 3 bases, J lost 0 bases, and 8 bases lay in between. The CDR3 has 14 amino acids. This CDR3 is CASSFGTTNYGYTF. In DNA, the CDR3 is TGTGCCAGCAGTTTCGGGACAACTAACTATGGCTACACCTTC.

This clonotype showed up many times. The chain has TRBV7-9 and TRBJ1-1; TRBD1 might be the D (5 bases). The CDR3 contains 13 residues. Germline V gene lookup returns CDR1 SEHNR and CDR2 FQNEAQ (reference sequence). Trimming removed 6 bases from V and 2 bases from J, with 10 bases in between. Written as DNA, the CDR3 is TGTGCCAGCAGTCCCAGGGTTAACACTGAAGCTTTCTTT. This sequence encodes CASSPRVNTEAFF.

V usage is TRBV12-3 or TRBV12-4 and J usage is TRBJ2-2, with TRBD2 matching 13 bases. J gave up 7 bases and V 6 bases, and 8 bases lay outside the gene matches. The CDR3 has 16 residues. The CDR3: CASSQGLAGNGGELFF. The CDR3 nucleotides are TGTGCCAGCAGCCAGGGACTAGCGGGGAACGGCGGGGAGCTGTTTTTT.

This clonotype was detected a few times. J is TRBJ2-3 and V is TRBV7-9; unclear D gene. Per germline, CDR1 SEHNR and CDR2 FQNEAQ (reference sequence). V lost 5 bases, J lost 0 bases, and 12 bases lay in between. The CDR3 spans 15 residues. This CDR3 reads CASSRDRSSTDTQYF. In nucleotides, the CDR3 is TGTGCCAGCAGCCGTGACCGCTCTAGCACAGATACGCAGTATTTT.

The chain has TRBV7-8 and TRBJ2-3; TRBD1 matches 7 bases. Per the germline V gene, CDR1 is SGHVS and CDR2 is FQNEAQ. The J segment lost 0 bases and the V segment lost 4 bases, leaving 7 bases of the junction unmatched. CDR3 length: 16 residues. For the CDR3, the DNA is TGTGCCAGCAGCTCCCACGGGACAGCTAGCACAGATACGCAGTATTTT. Translation: CASSSHGTASTDTQYF.

This clonotype turned up a few times. The V and J genes are TRBV6-1 and TRBJ1-1, with D tentatively TRBD1 (6 bases). The CDR3 contains 14 residues. Per the germline V gene, CDR1 is MNHNS and CDR2 is SASEGT. V was cut by 9 bases and J by 3 bases, with 17 bases left in between. CDR3 in amino acids: CASNRDRTDTEAFF. DNA of the CDR3: TGTGCCAGTAACAGGGACCGGACAGACACTGAAGCTTTCTTT.

This clonotype was seen a handful of times. CDR3 DNA sequence: TGCAGCGTTGTGTGGTTTAGGGGGAAAGCTTTCTTT. Protein: CSVVWFRGKAFF. The rearrangement joins TRBV29-1 to TRBJ1-1; tentative D call: TRBD1 (6 bases). The V end was cut by 4 bases, the J end by 9 bases, with 15 bases between. The length of the CDR3 is 12 residues. Germline V gives CDR1 SQVTM, CDR2 ANQGSEA.

This clonotype has more than one count but fewer than ten. V is TRBV5-5 and J is TRBJ1-2; tentatively, D is TRBD1 (6 bases). The CDR3 runs to 16 residues. Between the trimmed V and J ends, which lost 0 bases and 8 bases, there was a span of 20 bases. Germline CDR1 is SGHKS and CDR2 is YYEKEE (reference sequence). CDR3 amino acids: CASSLASSGGAQGYTF. The CDR3 DNA is TGTGCCAGCAGCTTGGCCTCGTCGGGGGGCGCTCAGGGCTACACCTTC.